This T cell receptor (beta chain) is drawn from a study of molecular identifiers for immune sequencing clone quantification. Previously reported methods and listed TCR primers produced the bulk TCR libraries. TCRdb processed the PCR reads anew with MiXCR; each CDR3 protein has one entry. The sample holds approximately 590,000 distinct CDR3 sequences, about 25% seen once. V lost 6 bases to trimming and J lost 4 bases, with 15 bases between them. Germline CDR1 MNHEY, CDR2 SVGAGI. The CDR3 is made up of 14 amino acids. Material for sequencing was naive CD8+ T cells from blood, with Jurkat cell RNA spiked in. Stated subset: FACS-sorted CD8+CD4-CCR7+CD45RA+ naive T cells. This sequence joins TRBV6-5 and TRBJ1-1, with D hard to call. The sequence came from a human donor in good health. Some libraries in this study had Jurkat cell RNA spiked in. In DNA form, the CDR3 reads TGTGCCAGCAGCGTTGCCCCATGGGGCACTGAAGCTTTCTTT. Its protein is CASSVAPWGTEAFF.